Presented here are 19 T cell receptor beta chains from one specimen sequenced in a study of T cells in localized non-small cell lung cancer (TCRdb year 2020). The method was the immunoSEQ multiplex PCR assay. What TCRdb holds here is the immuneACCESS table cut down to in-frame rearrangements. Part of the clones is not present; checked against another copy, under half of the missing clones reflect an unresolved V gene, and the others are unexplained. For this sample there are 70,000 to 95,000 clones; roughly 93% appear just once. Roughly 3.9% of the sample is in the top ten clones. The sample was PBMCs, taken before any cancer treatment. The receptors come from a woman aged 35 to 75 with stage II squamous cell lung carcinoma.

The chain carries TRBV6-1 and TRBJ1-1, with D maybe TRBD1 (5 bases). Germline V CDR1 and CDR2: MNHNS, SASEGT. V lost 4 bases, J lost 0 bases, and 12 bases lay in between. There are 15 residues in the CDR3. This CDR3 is CASSVLGTLNTEAFF. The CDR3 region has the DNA TGTGCCAGCAGTGTCCTCGGGACGTTGAACACTGAAGCTTTCTTT.

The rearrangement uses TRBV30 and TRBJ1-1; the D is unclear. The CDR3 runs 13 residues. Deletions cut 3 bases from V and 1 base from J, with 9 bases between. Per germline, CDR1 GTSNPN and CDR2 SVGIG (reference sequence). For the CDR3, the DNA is TGTGCCTGGAGAAGTAATAAGAACACTGAAGCTTTCTTT. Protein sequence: CAWRSNKNTEAFF. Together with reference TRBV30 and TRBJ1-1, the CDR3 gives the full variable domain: SQTIHQWPATLVQPVGSPLSLECTVEGTSNPNLYWYRQAAGRGLQLLFYSVGIGQISSEVPQNLSASRPQDRQFILSSKKLLLSDSGFYLCAWRSNKNTEAFFGQGTRLTVV.

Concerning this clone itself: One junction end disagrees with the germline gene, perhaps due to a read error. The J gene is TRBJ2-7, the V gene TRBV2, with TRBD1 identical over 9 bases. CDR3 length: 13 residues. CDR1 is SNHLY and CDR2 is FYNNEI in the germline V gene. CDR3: CASRDPGQGISHF. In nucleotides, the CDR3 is TGTGCCAGCAGGGACCCGGGACAGGGAATTTCGCACTTC.

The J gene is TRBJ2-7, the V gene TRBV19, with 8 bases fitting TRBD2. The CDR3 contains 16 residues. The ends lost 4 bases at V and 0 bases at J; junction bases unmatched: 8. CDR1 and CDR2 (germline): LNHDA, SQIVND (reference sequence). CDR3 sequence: CASSNPSGSLSYEQYF. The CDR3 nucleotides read TGTGCCAGTAGTAACCCAAGCGGGAGCCTCTCCTACGAGCAGTACTTC.

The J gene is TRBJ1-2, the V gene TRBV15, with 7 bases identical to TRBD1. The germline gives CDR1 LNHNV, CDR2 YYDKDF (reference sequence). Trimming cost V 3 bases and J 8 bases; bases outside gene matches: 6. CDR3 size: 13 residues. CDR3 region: CATSREGARGYTF. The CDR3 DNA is TGTGCCACCAGCAGGGAGGGGGCGCGGGGCTACACCTTC.

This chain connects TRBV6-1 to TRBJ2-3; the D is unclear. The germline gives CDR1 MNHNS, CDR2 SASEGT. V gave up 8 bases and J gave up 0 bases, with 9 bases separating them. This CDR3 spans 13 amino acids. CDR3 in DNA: TGTGCCAGCGCTGAGTCTAGCACAGATACGCAGTATTTT. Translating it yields CASAESSTDTQYF.

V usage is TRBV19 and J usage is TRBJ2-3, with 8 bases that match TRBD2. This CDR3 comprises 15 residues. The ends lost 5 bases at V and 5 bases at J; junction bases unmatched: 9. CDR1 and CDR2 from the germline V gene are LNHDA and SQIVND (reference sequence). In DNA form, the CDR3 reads TGTGCCAGTAGTCCCGGGGGGGGGCGAGGAGATACGCAGTATTTT. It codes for CASSPGGGRGDTQYF.

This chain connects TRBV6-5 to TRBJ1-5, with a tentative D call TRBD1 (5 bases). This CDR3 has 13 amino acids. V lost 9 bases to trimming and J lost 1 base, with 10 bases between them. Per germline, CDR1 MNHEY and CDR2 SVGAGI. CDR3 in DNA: TGTGCCAGTTCCCGACAGAGCAATCAGCCCCAGCATTTT. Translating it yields CASSRQSNQPQHF.

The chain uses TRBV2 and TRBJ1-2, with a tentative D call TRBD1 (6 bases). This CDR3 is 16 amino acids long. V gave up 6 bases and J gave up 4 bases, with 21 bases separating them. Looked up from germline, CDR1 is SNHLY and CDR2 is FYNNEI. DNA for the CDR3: TGTGCCAGCAGCACCTATGGGGCAGGGGACCGCTATGGCTACACCTTC. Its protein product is CASSTYGAGDRYGYTF.

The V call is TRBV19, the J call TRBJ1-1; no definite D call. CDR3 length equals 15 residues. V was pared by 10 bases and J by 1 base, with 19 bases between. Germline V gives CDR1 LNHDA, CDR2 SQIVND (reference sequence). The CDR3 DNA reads TGTGCCATAGCCCCTCGGGCCGCAAAGAACACTGAAGCTTTCTTT. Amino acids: CAIAPRAAKNTEAFF.

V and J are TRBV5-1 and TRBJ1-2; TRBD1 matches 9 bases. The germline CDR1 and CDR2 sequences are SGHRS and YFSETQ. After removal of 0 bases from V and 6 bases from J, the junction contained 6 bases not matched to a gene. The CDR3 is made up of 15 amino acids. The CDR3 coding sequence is TGCGCCAGCAGCTTGGCCGGGGACAGGGTTGATGGCTACACCTTC. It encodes CASSLAGDRVDGYTF.

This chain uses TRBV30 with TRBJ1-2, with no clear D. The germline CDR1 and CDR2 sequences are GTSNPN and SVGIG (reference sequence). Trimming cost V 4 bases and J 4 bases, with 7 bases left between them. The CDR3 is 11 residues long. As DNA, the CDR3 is TGTGCCTGGACTTTCGGCTATGGCTACACCTTC. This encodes CAWTFGYGYTF.

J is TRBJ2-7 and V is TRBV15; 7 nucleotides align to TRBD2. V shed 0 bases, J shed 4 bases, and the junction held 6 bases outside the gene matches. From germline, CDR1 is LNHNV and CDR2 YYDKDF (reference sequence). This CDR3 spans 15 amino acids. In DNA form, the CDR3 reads TGTGCCACCAGCAGAGAGCCGGGAGGTCAATACGAGCAGTACTTC. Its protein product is CATSREPGGQYEQYF.

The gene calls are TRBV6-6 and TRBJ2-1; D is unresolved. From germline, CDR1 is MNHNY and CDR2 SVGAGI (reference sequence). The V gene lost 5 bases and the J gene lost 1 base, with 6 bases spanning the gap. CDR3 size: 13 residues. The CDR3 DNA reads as TGTGCCAGCAGTCACCCGTCCTACAATGAGCAGTTCTTC. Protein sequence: CASSHPSYNEQFF.

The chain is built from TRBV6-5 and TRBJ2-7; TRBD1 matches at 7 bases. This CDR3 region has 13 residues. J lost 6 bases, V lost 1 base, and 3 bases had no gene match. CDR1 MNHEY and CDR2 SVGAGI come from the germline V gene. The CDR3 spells CASSYFPGGEQYF. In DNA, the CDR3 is TGTGCCAGCAGTTACTTCCCAGGGGGCGAGCAGTACTTC.

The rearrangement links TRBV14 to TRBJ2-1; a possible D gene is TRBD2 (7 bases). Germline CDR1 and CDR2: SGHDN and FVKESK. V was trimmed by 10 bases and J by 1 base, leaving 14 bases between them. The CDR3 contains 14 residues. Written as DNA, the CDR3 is TGTGCCACCTCGAGGGGGGGATCCTACAATGAGCAGTTCTTC. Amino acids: CATSRGGSYNEQFF.

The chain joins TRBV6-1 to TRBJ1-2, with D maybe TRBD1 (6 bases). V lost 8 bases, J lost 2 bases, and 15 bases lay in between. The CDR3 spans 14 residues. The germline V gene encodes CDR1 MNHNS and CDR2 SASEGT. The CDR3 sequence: CASQPGRGNYGYTF. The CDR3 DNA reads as TGTGCCAGCCAGCCGGGGAGGGGGAACTATGGCTACACCTTC.

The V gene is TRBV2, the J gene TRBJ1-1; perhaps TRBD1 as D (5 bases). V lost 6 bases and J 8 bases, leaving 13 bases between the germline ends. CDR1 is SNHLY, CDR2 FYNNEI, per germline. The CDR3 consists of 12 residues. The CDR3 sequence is CASSFAGTEAFF. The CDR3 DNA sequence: TGTGCCAGCAGCTTTGCCGGGACGGAAGCTTTCTTT.

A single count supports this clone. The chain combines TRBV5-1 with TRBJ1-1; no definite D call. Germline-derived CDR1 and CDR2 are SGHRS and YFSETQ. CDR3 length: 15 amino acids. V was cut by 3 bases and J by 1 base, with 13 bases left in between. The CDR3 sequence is CASSSYSIGNTEAFF. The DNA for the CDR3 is TGCGCCAGCAGCTCTTACTCAATAGGGAACACTGAAGCTTTCTTT.